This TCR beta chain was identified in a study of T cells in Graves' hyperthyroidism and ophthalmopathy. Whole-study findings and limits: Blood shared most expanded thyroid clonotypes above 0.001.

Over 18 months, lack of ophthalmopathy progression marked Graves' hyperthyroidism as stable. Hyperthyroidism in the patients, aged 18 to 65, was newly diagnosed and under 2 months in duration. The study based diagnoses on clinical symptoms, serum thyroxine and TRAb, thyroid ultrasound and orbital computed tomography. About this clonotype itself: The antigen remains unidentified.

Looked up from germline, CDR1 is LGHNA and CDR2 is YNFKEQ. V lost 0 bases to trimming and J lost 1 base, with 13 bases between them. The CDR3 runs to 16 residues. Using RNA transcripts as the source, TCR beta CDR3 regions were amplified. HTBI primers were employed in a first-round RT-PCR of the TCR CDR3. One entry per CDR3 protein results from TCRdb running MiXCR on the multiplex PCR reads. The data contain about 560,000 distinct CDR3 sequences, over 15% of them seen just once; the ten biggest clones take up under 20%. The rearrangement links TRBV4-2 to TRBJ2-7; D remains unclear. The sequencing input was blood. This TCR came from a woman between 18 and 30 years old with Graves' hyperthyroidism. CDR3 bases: TGTGCCAGCAGCCAAGACTCGGCAGGTCAGTCCTACGAGCAGTACTTC. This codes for CASSQDSAGQSYEQYF.